The TCR beta chain described here comes from a study of shared clonotypes between healthy human individuals (dated by TCRdb to between 2020 and 2021). Looking at the study overall: The cohort included a few men and two women between 18 and 49 years of age. To increase sequencing depth and limit assay-specific biases, different laboratories used diverse techniques to prepare libraries and sequence TCR repertoires. The study deeply sequenced blood TCR repertoires of about 5 healthy adults to estimate repertoire size and the extent of clonotype sharing between individuals. Per donor, leukapheresis produced somewhere between about 0.9 and 9.5 billion PBMCs. For each donor, CD4 naive and CD4 memory were each given three plates, CD8 naive was given two plates, and CD8 memory was given one plate.

General findings and caveats noted by the study authors: Across a few donors, 4.5% to 6.5% of naive CD4, approximately 3.6% of naive CD8, approximately 2.5% of memory CD4, and roughly 0.4% of memory CD8 clonotypes were shared. Compared with non-shared clonotypes, the clonotypes found in all four sorted-subset donors had higher generation probabilities. Larger estimated clonotype richness was generally found for naive subsets than for memory subsets. Sampling was restricted to blood, and TCR repertoires in tissues likely differ from the TCR repertoires found in blood. Pairwise subsampling led to the expectation that sequencing depth would affect the degree of clonotype sharing among donors. Because the study included only a small number of donors, the genetic and exposure-history diversity represented was limited. Even with the large sequencing depth, rarefaction of the sorted-subset datasets indicated that sequencing was incomplete.

A note on this clone: What antigen it recognizes has not been identified. No much larger clone exists at a distance of one base, and base qualities are not known.

CD8 naive samples were obtained by positive selection for CCR7 among CD45RO-negative cells, yielding a CD45RA+CCR7+ population from which TemRA cells were excluded. The donors were healthy, HIV-negative adults with no recently reported acute infections or vaccinations. Only Caucasian adults living in Nashville, Tennessee, USA were represented among the donors. After blood collection by leukapheresis, PBMCs were isolated using Ficoll-Histopaque density gradient centrifugation and then cryopreserved in the vapor phase of liquid nitrogen. Analytical flow cytometry was used to check the purity and quantity of every magnetically sorted T cell population. Genomic DNA was isolated from every sorted fraction and measured by UV absorbance on a Nanodrop 2000c. TCR CDR3 regions were amplified from genomic DNA by multiplex PCR using the deep immunoSEQ assay. Genomic DNA extracted from each cell subset was distributed evenly over all wells of several immunoSEQ 96-well plates, and each plate served as one replicate. For sorted subsets, each replicate PCR was loaded with roughly 0.2 ug genomic DNA, equivalent to about 33,000 T cell genomes. The purified libraries were quantified using a Qubit 3.0 fluorometer, sized with a Bioanalyzer 2100, and then quantified again using the KAPA Library Quantification kit. A separate single-read 150-cycle Illumina NextSeq 550 flow cell was used to sequence each immunoSEQ 96-well plate. From the authors' description of their analysis: Because the immunoSEQ output included only junctional sequences and no quality scores, the filtering could not be the same as the filtering used for full-length reads. Sequences were annotated with PyIR, a Python wrapper for IgBLAST v1.9, and V/J genes and CDR3 were assigned using IMGT germline references. Reads were filtered out if the reads had weak V/J assignments (E-value above 1e-6), no CDR3, stop codons, out-of-frame junctions, or ambiguous translated residues. V3J clonotypes were defined by identical inferred V gene, J gene, and CDR3 amino acid sequence. Percentage overlap between repertoires was computed as shared unique clonotypes divided by the size of the smaller repertoire. Richness of each repertoire was evaluated using RTK rarefaction, the Chao1 estimator, and Recon v2.1 estimates of unobserved clonotypes. Generation probabilities were computed with OLGA for all TCRbeta clonotypes obtained by the gDNA method from four donors. The source is immuneACCESS, and TCRdb retained only in-frame sequences with V and J called. Part of the clones is not carried over; for the studies checked, unresolved V genes explain less than half of this, and the remainder is unexplained. V and J calls and clone size are as listed in that table; D and trimming were resolved from the DNA. This sample lists approximately 2,000,000 clones; around 93% were detected once. Approximately 1.6% of the sample comes from the top ten.

CDR1 LNHDA and CDR2 SQIVND are derived from the germline V gene (reference sequence). Relative to germline, V is 3 bases shorter and J is 3 bases shorter, with 12 bases between their ends. Counted from cysteine to phenylalanine, this CDR3 has 15 amino acids. Only the CDR3 DNA stays, 45 bases, in frame from base 1. This sequence originates from a man younger than 35 in good health. Some clones in this sample may be carry-over from other donors' samples. The material sequenced was naive CD8+ T cells from PBMCs. The cell subset or site label for this specimen denotes: CD45RA+CCR7+. The chain was built from TRBV19 and TRBJ2-1; TRBD2 is perhaps the D gene, given 6 matching bases. Here is the DNA: TGTGCCAGTAGTATGGGGGACTCCAGCTACAATGAGCAGTTCTTC. This translates into CASSMGDSSYNEQFF. The reference TRBV19 and TRBJ2-1 proteins fill in what lies around the CDR3, so the full variable domain reads DGGITQSPKYLFRKEGQNVTLSCEQNLNHDAMYWYRQDPGQGLRLIYYSQIVNDFQKGDIAEGYSVSREKKESFPLTVTSAQKNPTAFYLCASSMGDSSYNEQFFGPGTRLTVL.